Below are 18 T cell receptor beta chains sequenced from a single sample in a study of cytomegalovirus exposure and HLA in healthy donors. PCR used 60 Vbeta primers and 13 Jbeta primers. Libraries were prepared by immunoSEQ multiplex PCR; TCRdb keeps only in-frame clonotypes and omits some of them. Here the sample spans roughly 160,000 clones, approximately 80% being singletons. Sequenced material: PBMCs. The receptor source for this set is a man between 18 and 29 years old in good health and CMV-seropositive.

V gene TRBV25-1 combines with J gene TRBJ1-2; 8 bases are shared with TRBD1. This CDR3 comprises 12 residues. V dropped 4 bases and J dropped 14; count of bases not matched to a gene: 9. In germline, CDR1 is MGHDK, CDR2 SYGVNS. In DNA, the CDR3 is TGTGCCAGCAGTGTCTACAGGGGGGGGAAAACCTTC. Translation: CASSVYRGGKTF.

The CDR3 protein is CASSSPLERNEQFF. Here the CDR3 DNA reads TGCGCCAGCAGCTCCCCACTAGAACGGAATGAGCAGTTCTTC. The chain couples TRBV5-1 to TRBJ2-1, with a possible D match to TRBD2 (5 bases). V was clipped by 3 bases and J by 7 bases, with 14 bases between them. CDR1 is SGHRS, CDR2 YFSETQ, per germline. This CDR3 has 14 amino acids. The full variable domain, in which reference TRBV5-1 and TRBJ2-1 provide the parts outside the CDR3, is KAGVTQTPRYLIKTRGQQVTLSCSPISGHRSVSWYQQTPGQGLQFLFEYFSETQRNKGNFPGRFSGRQFSNSRSEMNVSTLELGDSALYLCASSSPLERNEQFFGPGTRLTVL.

V usage is TRBV7-9 and J usage is TRBJ1-3, with 8 bases matching TRBD1. V lost 6 bases, J lost 0 bases, and 7 bases stayed unmatched. The CDR3 runs 16 residues. CDR1 is SEHNR and CDR2 is FQNEAQ in the germline V gene (reference sequence). The CDR3 DNA is TGTGCCAGCAGACCACCGGGACAGGTCTCTGGAAACACCATATATTTT. Protein: CASRPPGQVSGNTIYF.

This clone has a handful of counts. This sequence joins TRBV7-2 and TRBJ1-6; D might be TRBD1 (6 bases). The CDR3 is made up of 17 amino acids. V lost 9 bases to trimming and J lost 3 bases, with 21 bases between them. Germline CDR1 reads SGHTA; CDR2 reads FQGNSA. Here the CDR3 DNA reads TGTGCCAGGACCCCGGGACACCGCGCCTTCTATAATTCACCCCTCCACTTT. It codes for CARTPGHRAFYNSPLHF.

This chain joins TRBV19 and TRBJ2-7; possible D gene TRBD1, 5 bases. The V end lost 7 bases, the J end lost 5 bases, and 15 bases lay between the germline ends. The length of the CDR3 is 13 residues. The V gene's germline CDR1 is LNHDA and CDR2 SQIVND (reference sequence). The CDR3 DNA reads as TGTGCCAGTACCGAGTCAGGGCTCGACGAGCAGTACTTC. Its translation: CASTESGLDEQYF.

This chain connects TRBV25-1 to TRBJ2-7; TRBD1 is a possible D gene (7 bases). Trimming stripped 4 bases from V and 3 bases from J, with 13 bases between. The CDR3 contains 14 residues. Germline-derived CDR1 and CDR2 are MGHDK and SYGVNS. Here the CDR3 reads CASSARGVFYEQYF. The CDR3 DNA reads as TGTGCCAGCAGTGCCAGGGGGGTTTTCTACGAGCAGTACTTC.

The chain has TRBV15 and TRBJ1-5; D remains ambiguous. The CDR3 consists of 18 residues. Germline CDR1 and CDR2: LNHNV and YYDKDF (reference sequence). V lost 2 bases and J lost 1, with 18 bases in between. The CDR3 loop reads CATSRFGRPGMSNQPQHF. The CDR3 region has the DNA TGTGCCACCAGCAGATTCGGCCGGCCAGGAATGAGCAATCAGCCCCAGCATTTT.

This rearrangement joins TRBV5-4 to TRBJ2-5; D is uncertain. Per the germline V gene, CDR1 is SGHNT and CDR2 is YYREEE (reference sequence). Between the trimmed V and J ends, which lost 2 bases and 10 bases, there was a span of 15 bases. CDR3 length: 13 residues. CDR3 residues: CASSLSPSSHQYF. DNA of the CDR3: TGTGCCAGCAGCTTAAGCCCGTCGTCCCACCAGTACTTC.

The chain employs TRBV19 and TRBJ2-7, with 9 bases aligning to TRBD1. The germline CDR1 and CDR2 sequences are LNHDA and SQIVND (reference sequence). There are 13 residues in the CDR3. With 6 bases clipped from V and 5 bases from J, the junction kept 5 bases outside the gene matches. The CDR3 region is CASSRDRDHEQYF. The CDR3, as DNA: TGTGCCAGTAGCCGGGACAGGGACCACGAGCAGTACTTC.

This clone was recorded only once. The chain recombines TRBV5-1 with TRBJ1-1; D uncertain. Germline V lookup: CDR1 SGHRS, CDR2 YFSETQ. The CDR3 length is 13 residues. Between the trimmed V and J ends, which lost 2 bases and 0 bases, there was a span of 5 bases. CDR3 region: CASSFSLNTEAFF. DNA of the CDR3: TGCGCCAGCAGCTTTAGCTTGAACACTGAAGCTTTCTTT.

This clone was counted between two and nine times. CDR3 in amino acids: CAIRDSGQGSYEQYF. In nucleotides, the CDR3 is TGTGCCATCAGGGACTCGGGACAGGGCTCCTACGAGCAGTACTTC. This chain uses TRBV10-3 with TRBJ2-7; 9 nucleotides match TRBD1. V lost 6 bases to trimming and J lost 0 bases; unmatched junction nucleotides: 6. The length of the CDR3 is 15 residues. CDR1 is ENHRY and CDR2 is SYGVKD in the germline V gene.

The chain employs TRBV7-7 and TRBJ1-5, with D possibly TRBD1 on 5 matching bases. The CDR3 runs 13 residues. Germline loops: CDR1 SSHAT, CDR2 FNYEAQ (reference sequence). V dropped 4 bases and J dropped 4 bases, with 8 bases sitting between them. CDR3 DNA: TGTGCCAGCAGCTCAGGGATAAATCAGCCCCAGCATTTT. Its protein is CASSSGINQPQHF.

The rearrangement joins TRBV29-1 to TRBJ2-5; the D gene is possibly TRBD1 (6 bases). The germline gives CDR1 SQVTM, CDR2 ANQGSEA. The CDR3 spans 12 residues. V was pared by 7 bases and J by 6 bases, with 15 bases between. The CDR3 is CSADSASKTQYF. CDR3 in DNA: TGCAGCGCGGACAGCGCCTCGAAGACCCAGTACTTC.

The gene calls are TRBV4-1 and TRBJ2-2; maybe TRBD2 (6 bases). The CDR3 covers 16 residues. Germline values: CDR1 MGHRA, CDR2 YSYEKL. Trimming removed 1 base at V and 4 bases at J, with 13 bases between. CDR3 bases: TGCGCCAGCAGCCAAGGTTCGCAGGGAGGCACCGGGGAGCTGTTTTTT. Translated: CASSQGSQGGTGELFF.

The CDR3 sequence: CSVPTQGQDKRPTYEQYF. CDR3 coding DNA: TGCAGCGTTCCCACCCAAGGACAGGATAAACGACCAACCTACGAGCAGTACTTC. The chain recombines TRBV29-1 with TRBJ2-7; TRBD1 matches 7 bases. CDR3 length equals 18 residues. Germline lookup yields CDR1 SQVTM and CDR2 ANQGSEA. V shed 5 bases and J 2 bases; nucleotides not matched to a gene: 21.

In its sample, this clone was seen once. At one boundary the junction diverges from the germline segment, which might be a read error. This chain connects TRBV7-9 to TRBJ1-4; 7 nucleotides match TRBD1. Germline values: CDR1 SEHNR, CDR2 FQNEAQ (reference sequence). This CDR3 has 15 amino acids. CDR3 bases: TGTTCCAGCAGCTTAGAGGGACAGCCAAATGAAAAACTGTTTTTT. The encoded protein is CSSSLEGQPNEKLFF.

The chain joins TRBV4-2 to TRBJ1-6; D unclear. The V gene lost 0 bases and the J gene lost 8 bases, with 11 bases spanning the gap. Germline V CDR1 and CDR2: LGHNA, YNFKEQ. The CDR3 spans 15 residues. The CDR3 loop is CASSQDGRRDSPLHF. The CDR3, as DNA: TGTGCCAGCAGCCAAGATGGGCGCAGAGATTCACCCCTCCACTTT.

The J gene is TRBJ2-7, the V gene TRBV7-9; D is possibly TRBD1 (6 bases). The germline V gene encodes CDR1 SEHNR and CDR2 FQNEAQ (reference sequence). V dropped 3 bases and J dropped 5 bases, with 11 bases sitting between them. The CDR3 is 13 amino acids. As DNA, the CDR3 is TGTGCCAGCAGCTTTCCCGGGACACACGAGCAGTACTTC. It specifies CASSFPGTHEQYF.